The next 20 T cell receptor beta chains were all read from a single sample in a study of cytomegalovirus exposure and HLA in healthy donors. The PCR was carried out with 60 Vbeta primers and 13 Jbeta primers. Using immunoSEQ multiplex PCR, the repertoire was profiled, and TCRdb retains in-frame clones only, with some absent. The repertoire has 85,000 to 100,000 clones, over 75% of them found once; the top ten carry 3% to 4%. The sample was PBMCs. These receptors were collected from a female donor in good health and CMV-seropositive.

The rearrangement links TRBV7-9 to TRBJ2-1; 10 bases match TRBD2. This CDR3 region has 17 residues. V shed 5 bases and J 5 bases; nucleotides not matched to a gene: 12. The germline CDR1 and CDR2 sequences are SEHNR and FQNEAQ (reference sequence). CDR3: CASSVRRGTSDHNEQFF. The CDR3 region has the DNA TGTGCCAGCAGCGTACGACGCGGGACTAGCGATCACAATGAGCAGTTCTTC.

J is TRBJ1-1 and V is TRBV6-1; 10 bases agree with TRBD1. CDR1 and CDR2 from the germline V gene are MNHNS and SASEGT. Losses at the gene ends were 6 bases for V and 11 bases for J; bases not matched to a gene: 9. CDR3 size: 13 residues. As DNA, the CDR3 is TGTGCCAGCAGGGACAGGGGGAAAAGGAGGGCTTTCTTT. Translating it yields CASRDRGKRRAFF.

The V call is TRBV7-2, the J call TRBJ2-3; 10 bases map to TRBD1. The CDR3 runs to 17 residues. After removal of 1 base from V and 0 bases from J, the junction contained 4 bases not matched to a gene. From germline, CDR1 is SGHTA and CDR2 FQGNSA. The CDR3 protein is CASSLVGTGESTDTQYF. The CDR3 DNA reads as TGTGCCAGCAGCTTAGTGGGGACAGGGGAGAGCACAGATACGCAGTATTTT.

This chain links TRBV6-1 with TRBJ2-1; D is possibly TRBD1 (6 bases). The CDR3 is 16 residues long. Trimming cost V 2 bases and J 3 bases, with 14 bases left between them. CDR1 MNHNS and CDR2 SASEGT come from the germline V gene. The CDR3 region is CASSEFRGNLYNEQFF. CDR3 nucleotide sequence: TGTGCCAGCAGTGAATTTAGGGGGAACCTCTACAATGAGCAGTTCTTC.

V is TRBV27 and J is TRBJ2-7, with 13 positions matching TRBD2. CDR3 size: 14 residues. The germline V gene has CDR1 MNHEY and CDR2 SMNVEV (reference sequence). The trim removed 6 bases at V and 7 bases at J, leaving 6 bases unmatched. In DNA form, the CDR3 reads TGTGCCAGCAGGCGGACTAGCGGGGGTCAGGAGCAGTACTTC. Translated: CASRRTSGGQEQYF.

The genes are TRBV4-1 and TRBJ1-3; D might be TRBD1 (6 bases). The CDR3 is made up of 15 amino acids. The germline V gene encodes CDR1 MGHRA and CDR2 YSYEKL. Trimming stripped 3 bases from V and 4 bases from J, with 13 bases between. Written as DNA, the CDR3 is TGCGCCAGCAGCCAGCCCAGGGGCCAAGGAAACACCATATATTTT. Protein: CASSQPRGQGNTIYF.

The chain recombines TRBV5-4 with TRBJ2-3; 7 bases are a match to TRBD1. Germline CDR1 is SGHNT and CDR2 is YYREEE (reference sequence). V trimming: 3 bases; J trimming: 2 bases; junction bases outside the gene matches: 3. The CDR3 is 14 amino acids. The CDR3 region is CASSSRGLTDTQYF. The CDR3 DNA reads as TGTGCCAGCAGCTCGAGGGGGCTCACAGATACGCAGTATTTT.

The chain uses TRBV19 and TRBJ1-4; D ambiguous. Trimming cost V 6 bases and J 0 bases, with 20 bases left between them. Looked up from germline, CDR1 is LNHDA and CDR2 is SQIVND (reference sequence). The CDR3 is 18 amino acids. CDR3 coding DNA: TGTGCCAGTAGATCCCACTCGACGGGATTTGCAACTAATGAAAAACTGTTTTTT. This codes for CASRSHSTGFATNEKLFF. The full variable domain, rest sourced from reference TRBV19 and TRBJ1-4, is DGGITQSPKYLFRKEGQNVTLSCEQNLNHDAMYWYRQDPGQGLRLIYYSQIVNDFQKGDIAEGYSVSREKKESFPLTVTSAQKNPTAFYLCASRSHSTGFATNEKLFFGSGTQLSVL.

The chain couples TRBV6-5 to TRBJ2-3; possibly TRBD1 for D (6 bases). Germline V gene lookup returns CDR1 MNHEY and CDR2 SVGAGI. The CDR3 runs 13 residues. V lost 3 bases and J lost 4, with 8 bases in between. In nucleotides, the CDR3 is TGTGCCAGCAGTTATGGGGGCTCAGATACGCAGTATTTT. Its protein product is CASSYGGSDTQYF.

The chain carries TRBV19 and TRBJ1-1; 7 bases agree with TRBD1. Germline CDR1 is LNHDA and CDR2 is SQIVND (reference sequence). CDR3 size: 15 residues. The J segment lost 1 base and the V segment lost 2 bases, leaving 4 bases of the junction unmatched. The CDR3 DNA reads TGTGCCAGTAGTATAATGGGACAGCAGAACACTGAAGCTTTCTTT. Translated: CASSIMGQQNTEAFF.

This chain connects TRBV28 to TRBJ1-3, with a tentative D call TRBD1 (6 bases). The CDR3 loop spans 18 amino acids. Trimming removed 1 base at V and 2 bases at J, with 18 bases between. From germline, CDR1 is MDHEN and CDR2 SYDVKM. The CDR3 DNA follows: TGTGCCAGCAGTTTATTTATCAGGACAGCGGTCCCTGGAAACACCATATATTTT. It specifies CASSLFIRTAVPGNTIYF.

There are a few counts of this clone. The junction differs from germline at one of its ends, possibly a read error. The chain joins TRBV7-7 to TRBJ2-2; D not resolved. Per germline, CDR1 SSHAT and CDR2 FNYEAQ (reference sequence). The CDR3 runs to 18 residues. CDR3 protein: CASSRFIPNPGSTGELFF. In DNA form, the CDR3 reads TGTGCTAGCAGCCGATTTATTCCGAATCCCGGGTCAACCGGGGAGCTGTTTTTT.

This rearrangement joins TRBV2 to TRBJ2-5; D is perhaps TRBD1 (6 bases). The CDR3 length is 15 residues. The V and J ends lost 6 bases and 2 bases respectively, with 16 bases between them. Germline V gene lookup returns CDR1 SNHLY and CDR2 FYNNEI. As DNA, the CDR3 is TGTGCCAGCAGCCCGTCTATAGGACAGCAAGAGACCCAGTACTTC. It yields the protein CASSPSIGQQETQYF.

The chain recombines TRBV4-1 with TRBJ1-1; D remains unclear. Germline loops: CDR1 MGHRA, CDR2 YSYEKL. The CDR3 totals 14 residues. The ends were cut back, 3 bases at V and 3 bases at J, with 11 bases in the middle. CDR3 in amino acids: CASSQWQRDTEAFF. The DNA for the CDR3 is TGCGCCAGCAGCCAGTGGCAGCGCGACACTGAAGCTTTCTTT.

V and J are TRBV5-1 and TRBJ2-7, with D possibly matching TRBD1 (5 bases). V was shortened by 4 bases and J by 3 bases, with 20 bases between the two germline ends. Germline V lookup: CDR1 SGHRS, CDR2 YFSETQ. This CDR3 spans 16 amino acids. In nucleotides, the CDR3 is TGCGCCAGCAGCACCGGCGACAGTTATAAAGACTACGAGCAGTACTTC. It encodes CASSTGDSYKDYEQYF.

In its sample, this clone was seen a few times. V usage is TRBV7-2 and J usage is TRBJ2-3, with 13 bases lining up with TRBD2. CDR1 is SGHTA and CDR2 is FQGNSA in the germline V gene. The CDR3 consists of 17 residues. Trimming took 5 bases from V and 3 from J; bases not matched to a gene: 8. DNA for the CDR3: TGTGCCAGCAGCAAAGGACTAGCGGGGGCTTTAACAGATACGCAGTATTTT. This translates into CASSKGLAGALTDTQYF.

CDR3 DNA: TGTGCCAGCTCACCAAGCCAGGCCCAAGAGACCCAGTACTTC. Amino acids: CASSPSQAQETQYF. J is TRBJ2-5 and V is TRBV18; D remains ambiguous. Germline assignment: CDR1 KGHSH and CDR2 LQKENI. The CDR3 sequence is 14 residues long. Trimming took 2 bases from V and 1 from J, leaving 8 bases between them.

The gene calls are TRBV5-6 and TRBJ2-5, with 8 bases identical to TRBD2. Germline V gives CDR1 SGHDT, CDR2 YYEEEE. This CDR3 spans 14 amino acids. The V gene end was trimmed by 5 bases and the J gene end by 4 bases; junction bases not matched to a gene: 7. CDR3 bases: TGTGCCAGCAGTATAGCGGGGTTGGGAGAGACCCAGTACTTC. It specifies CASSIAGLGETQYF.

This clone was counted a few times. The rearrangement joins TRBV5-1 to TRBJ2-2; no clear D. V shed 0 bases and J shed 6 bases, with 12 bases lying between them. The CDR3 is made up of 15 amino acids. The V gene's germline CDR1 is SGHRS and CDR2 YFSETQ. The CDR3 protein is CASSLGLAVSGELFF. CDR3 nucleotide sequence: TGCGCCAGCAGCTTGGGGCTGGCGGTATCCGGGGAGCTGTTTTTT.

The gene calls are TRBV5-6 and TRBJ2-1; 10 nucleotides line up with TRBD2. The ends lost 2 bases at V and 10 bases at J; junction bases unmatched: 3. The CDR3 is 13 amino acids. CDR1 and CDR2 from the germline V gene are SGHDT and YYEEEE. The chain's CDR3 is CASSLAGGREQFF. For the CDR3, the DNA is TGTGCCAGCAGCTTAGCGGGGGGGAGAGAGCAGTTCTTC.